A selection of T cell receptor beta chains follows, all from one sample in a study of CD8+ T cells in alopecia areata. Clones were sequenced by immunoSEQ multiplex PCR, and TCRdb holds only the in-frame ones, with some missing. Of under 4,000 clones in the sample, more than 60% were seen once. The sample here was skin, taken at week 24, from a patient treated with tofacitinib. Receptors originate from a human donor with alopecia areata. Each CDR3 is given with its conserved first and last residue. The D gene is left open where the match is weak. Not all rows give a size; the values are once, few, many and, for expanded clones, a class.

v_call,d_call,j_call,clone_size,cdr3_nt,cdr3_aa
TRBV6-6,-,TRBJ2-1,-,TGTGCCAGCAGCCCCTACAATGAGCAGTTCTTC,CASSPYNEQFF
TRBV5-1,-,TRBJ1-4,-,TGCGCCAGCAGCGGCGGGACAATATCTAATGAAAAACTGTTTTTT,CASSGGTISNEKLFF
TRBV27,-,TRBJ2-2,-,TGTGCCAGCAGTCCAAACGGCCGGGGGCCAAGCACCGGGGAGCTGTTTTTT,CASSPNGRGPSTGELFF
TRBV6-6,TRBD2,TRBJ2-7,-,TGTGCCAGCAGTCTATCACTAGCGGGGGGGGACGAGCAGTACTTC,CASSLSLAGGDEQYF
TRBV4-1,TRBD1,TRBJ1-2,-,TGCGCCAGCAGCCCGGACAGGGGGCAGGCTTGGCAAGGCTACACCTTC,CASSPDRGQAWQGYTF
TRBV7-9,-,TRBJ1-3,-,TGTGCCAGCAGCTCGTACTTCACCTCTGGAAACACCATATATTTT,CASSSYFTSGNTIYF
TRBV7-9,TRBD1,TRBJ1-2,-,TGTGCCAGCAGCATACGGACAGGGTTTGGCTACACCTTC,CASSIRTGFGYTF
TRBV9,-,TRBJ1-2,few,TGTGCCAGCAGCGGACGACCCCGGGGATACTATGGCTACACCTTC,CASSGRPRGYYGYTF
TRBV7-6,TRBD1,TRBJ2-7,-,TGTGCCAGCAGCTTAGGGACAGGGGAATTCGAGCAGTACTTC,CASSLGTGEFEQYF
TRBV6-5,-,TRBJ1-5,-,TGTGCCAGCAGTGAACTGGCAGTTAAGGAGCCCCAGCATTTT,CASSELAVKEPQHF
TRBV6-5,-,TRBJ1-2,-,-,CASARRAGDYTF
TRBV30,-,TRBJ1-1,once,TGTGCCTGGAGTGATGGGAACACTGAAGCTTTCTTT,CAWSDGNTEAFF
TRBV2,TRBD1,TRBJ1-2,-,TGTGCCAGCCCGGGACAGGGAGGCCATGGCTACACCTTC,CASPGQGGHGYTF
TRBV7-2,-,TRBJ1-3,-,TGTGCCAGCAGACCAGACCCCTCTGGAAACACCATATATTTT,CASRPDPSGNTIYF
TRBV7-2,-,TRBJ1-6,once,TGTGCCAGCAGCTTAAAGAGAGCTAATTCACCCCTCCACTTT,CASSLKRANSPLHF
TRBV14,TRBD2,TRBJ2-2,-,TGTGCCAGCAGCCACCCTGGAGGGACTAGCCCCACCGGGGAGCTGTTTTTT,CASSHPGGTSPTGELFF
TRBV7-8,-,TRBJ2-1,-,TGTGCCAGCAGCTTAGAAGGGGGTAGCTCCTACAATGAGCAGTTCTTC,CASSLEGGSSYNEQFF
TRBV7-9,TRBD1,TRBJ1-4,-,TGTGCCAGCAGAATAGGGGGACAGAAGACCTTAAATAATGAAAAACTGTTTTTT,CASRIGGQKTLNNEKLFF
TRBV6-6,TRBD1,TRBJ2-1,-,TGTGCCACGTTCGGAGCCGGGACAGGGGGCTCTAATGAGCAGTTCTTC,CATFGAGTGGSNEQFF
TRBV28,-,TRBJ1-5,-,TGTGCCAGCAGTCGCAGACAGATCTATAGCAATCAGCCCCAGCATTTT,CASSRRQIYSNQPQHF
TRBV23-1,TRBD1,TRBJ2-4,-,TGCGCCAGCAGTCAATCCACGGACAGGAAAAACATTCAGTACTTC,CASSQSTDRKNIQYF
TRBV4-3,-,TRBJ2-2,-,TGCGCCAGCAGCCAAGATCTAATATCCGGATACACCGGGGAGCTGTTTTTT,CASSQDLISGYTGELFF
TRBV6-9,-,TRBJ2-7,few,TGTGCCTGCGGGGCCCCCTCTTCCTACGAGCAGTACTTC,CACGAPSSYEQYF
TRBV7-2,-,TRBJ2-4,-,TGTGCCAGCTGCCCCGGGCCGGGGGGCATGGACATTCAGTACTTC,CASCPGPGGMDIQYF
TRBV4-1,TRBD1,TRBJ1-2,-,TGCGCCAGCAGCCAAGATCACAGGGGCTATGGCTACACCTTC,CASSQDHRGYGYTF
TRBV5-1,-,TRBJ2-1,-,TGCGCCAGCAGCTTGGACGGGGGAAAGGCTGAGCAGTTCTTC,CASSLDGGKAEQFF
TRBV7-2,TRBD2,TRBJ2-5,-,TGTGCCAGCAGCCACCCCCTGGGACTAGCGCTGGAGACCCAGTACTTC,CASSHPLGLALETQYF
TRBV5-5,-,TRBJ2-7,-,TGTGCCAGCAGCTTGGCCTCCGTACTAAATCAAGTCGACGAGCAGTACTTC,CASSLASVLNQVDEQYF
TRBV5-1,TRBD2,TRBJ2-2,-,TGCGCCAGCAGCTTGCGACTAGCGGGGGATACGGACACCGGGGAGCTGTTTTTT,CASSLRLAGDTDTGELFF
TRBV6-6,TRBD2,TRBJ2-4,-,TGTGCCAGCAGTTACTTTGGCGGGGGCAAAAACATTCAGTACTTC,CASSYFGGGKNIQYF
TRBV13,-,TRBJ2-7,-,TGTGCCAGCAGCATACGGAGCGAGCAGTACTTC,CASSIRSEQYF
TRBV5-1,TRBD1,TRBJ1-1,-,TGCGCCAGCAGCTTCGGACAGGGTGGTGAAGCTTTCTTT,CASSFGQGGEAFF
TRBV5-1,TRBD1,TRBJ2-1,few,TGCGCCAGCAGCTCCGGACAGGGGTCAGTCAATGAGCAGTTCTTC,CASSSGQGSVNEQFF
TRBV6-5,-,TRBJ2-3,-,TGTGCCAGCAGTTCCGGACAGTTAGCAGATACGCAGTATTTT,CASSSGQLADTQYF
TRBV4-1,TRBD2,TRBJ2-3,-,TGCGCCAGCAGCACCCCCTCTGGACTAGCGGGGAGATACACAGATACGCAGTATTTT,CASSTPSGLAGRYTDTQYF
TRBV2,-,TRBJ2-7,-,TGTGCCAGGAAAAGGACACTAATCTCCTACGAGCAGTACTTC,CARKRTLISYEQYF
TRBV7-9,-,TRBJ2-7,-,TGTGCCAGCAGCTTAGAACTAACAGGCTCCTACGAGCAGTACTTC,CASSLELTGSYEQYF
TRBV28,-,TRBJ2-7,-,TGTGCCAGCAGCCCCGTAGCAGGGCTATTGTCGCAGTACTTC,CASSPVAGLLSQYF
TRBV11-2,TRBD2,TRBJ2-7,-,TGTGCCAGCAGCCCTAGCGGACCCGCCTCCTACGAGCAGTACTTC,CASSPSGPASYEQYF
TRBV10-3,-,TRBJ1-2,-,TGTGCCATCAGTGAGCGAGGGGAAGCTGGCTACACCTTC,CAISERGEAGYTF
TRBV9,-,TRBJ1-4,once,TGTGCCAGCAGCGGGCAGGGAGGCGAACTGTTTTTT,CASSGQGGELFF
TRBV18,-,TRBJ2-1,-,TGTGCCAGCTCACCAGGGAACCATGAGCAGTTCTTC,CASSPGNHEQFF
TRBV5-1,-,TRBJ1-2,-,TGCGCCAGCAGCTTGGACAGGGATTCGGATGGCTACACCTTC,CASSLDRDSDGYTF
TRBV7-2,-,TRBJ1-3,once,TGTGCCAGCAGCTTAGAGGGGACGGGCTCCACCATATATTTT,CASSLEGTGSTIYF
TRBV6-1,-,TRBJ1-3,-,TGTGCCAGCAGTGCGGACGACGGCCTTGGAAACACCATATATTTT,CASSADDGLGNTIYF
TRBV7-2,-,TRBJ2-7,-,TGTGCCAGCAGCCTTCCCCTCCAGGGGACTCCCTACGAGCAGTACTTC,CASSLPLQGTPYEQYF
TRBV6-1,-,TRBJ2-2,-,TGTGCCAGCAGTGAGACAGACTCCACCGGGGAGCTGTTTTTT,CASSETDSTGELFF
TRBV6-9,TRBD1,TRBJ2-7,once,TGTGCCAGCAGTAATAGGGACAGGTCCTACGAGCAGTACTTC,CASSNRDRSYEQYF
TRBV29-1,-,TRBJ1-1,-,TGCAGCGTTGAGTATGGACGGAACACTGAAGCTTTCTTT,CSVEYGRNTEAFF
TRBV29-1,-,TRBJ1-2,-,TGCAGCGTCGCAGGGTTGAAAGATGGCTACACCTTC,CSVAGLKDGYTF
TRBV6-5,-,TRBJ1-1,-,TGTGCCATCGGGGGGGGGTACACTGAAGCTTTCTTT,CAIGGGYTEAFF
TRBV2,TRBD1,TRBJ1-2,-,TGTGCCACCTTTACCCACGGGACAGAGGTAGAGAGCTACACCTTC,CATFTHGTEVESYTF
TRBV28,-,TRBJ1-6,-,TGTGCCAGCAGTAAAGGAGGGTTGTATGCACCCCTCCACTTT,CASSKGGLYAPLHF
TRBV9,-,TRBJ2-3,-,TGTGCCAGCAGCCAAAGCGCAGATACGCAGTATTTT,CASSQSADTQYF
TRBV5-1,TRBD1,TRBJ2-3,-,TGCGCCAGCAACCCGACAGGGGTAGTCACAGATACGCAGTATTTT,CASNPTGVVTDTQYF
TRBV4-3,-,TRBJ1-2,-,TGCGCCAGCAGCCAAGATCAACGATATGGCTACACCTTC,CASSQDQRYGYTF
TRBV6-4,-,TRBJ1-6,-,TGTGCCAGTTTTAATTCACCCCTCCACTTT,CASFNSPLHF
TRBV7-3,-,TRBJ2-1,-,TGTGCCAGCAGCTTACAAAGTATCGGTGAGCAGTTCTTC,CASSLQSIGEQFF
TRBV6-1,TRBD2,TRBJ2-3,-,TGTGCCAGCAGGGGACTAGCAAGCACAGATACGCAGTATTTT,CASRGLASTDTQYF